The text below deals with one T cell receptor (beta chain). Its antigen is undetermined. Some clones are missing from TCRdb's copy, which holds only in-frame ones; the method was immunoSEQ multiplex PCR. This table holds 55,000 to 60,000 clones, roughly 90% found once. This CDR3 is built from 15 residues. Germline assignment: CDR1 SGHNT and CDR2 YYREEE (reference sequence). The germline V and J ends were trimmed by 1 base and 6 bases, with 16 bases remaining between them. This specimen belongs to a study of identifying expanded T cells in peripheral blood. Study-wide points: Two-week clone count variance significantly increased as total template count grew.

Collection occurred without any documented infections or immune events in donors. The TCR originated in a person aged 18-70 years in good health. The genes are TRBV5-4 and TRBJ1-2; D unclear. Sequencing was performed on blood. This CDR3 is CASSLLYGSGNGYTF. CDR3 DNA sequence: TGTGCCAGCAGCTTGTTGTATGGGAGTGGAAATGGCTACACCTTC.